A selection of T cell receptor beta chains follows, all from one sample in a study of TIL therapy for anti-PD-1-resistant metastatic lung cancer. TCRdb keeps only in-frame clones here, not all; method: immunoSEQ multiplex PCR. The sample has around 6,000 clones, 60% to 70% seen once. Sequences were derived from tumor tissue, sampled at baseline. All receptors derive from a person aged 25 to 85 with non-small cell lung cancer. Each CDR3 is given with its conserved first and last residue. Fields, in order: D gene, V gene, clone size, J gene, CDR3 protein, CDR3 DNA. The D gene is left open where the match is weak. Size values are once, few and many counts, or a class for expanded clones, and some rows have none.

D gene: .
V gene: TRBV12-3/TRBV12-4
clone size: .
J gene: TRBJ1-1
CDR3 protein: CASSLLSSAFF
CDR3 DNA: TGTGCCAGCAGTTTACTGAGTTCAGCTTTCTTT

D gene: TRBD2
V gene: TRBV27
clone size: .
J gene: TRBJ2-5
CDR3 protein: CASGWTGLAGEETQYF
CDR3 DNA: TGTGCCAGCGGGTGGACGGGACTAGCGGGAGAAGAGACCCAGTACTTC

D gene: TRBD1
V gene: TRBV7-9
clone size: medium-sized
J gene: TRBJ1-1
CDR3 protein: CASSLGGQGRTEAFF
CDR3 DNA: TGTGCCAGCAGCTTAGGGGGACAGGGAAGGACTGAAGCTTTCTTT

D gene: .
V gene: TRBV2
clone size: .
J gene: TRBJ1-2
CDR3 protein: CASSPDNNYGYTF
CDR3 DNA: TGTGCCAGCAGTCCCGACAATAACTATGGCTACACCTTC

D gene: TRBD1
V gene: TRBV19
clone size: .
J gene: TRBJ2-5
CDR3 protein: CASRLRGRGVETQYF
CDR3 DNA: TGTGCCAGTAGACTCAGGGGGCGCGGGGTGGAGACCCAGTACTTC

D gene: .
V gene: TRBV18
clone size: once
J gene: TRBJ1-6
CDR3 protein: CASSPLGRPSPLHF
CDR3 DNA: TGTGCCAGCTCACCACTGGGCAGGCCTAGTCCCCTCCACTTT

D gene: .
V gene: TRBV18
clone size: .
J gene: TRBJ2-5
CDR3 protein: CASSFRGGETQYF
CDR3 DNA: TGTGCCAGCTCTTTCCGGGGAGGAGAGACCCAGTACTTC

D gene: .
V gene: TRBV5-1
clone size: .
J gene: TRBJ1-1
CDR3 protein: CASSLEAGNTEAFF
CDR3 DNA: TGCGCCAGCAGCTTGGAAGCAGGGAACACTGAAGCTTTCTTT

D gene: .
V gene: TRBV20-1
clone size: .
J gene: TRBJ2-1
CDR3 protein: CSASLLGRSEQFF
CDR3 DNA: TGCAGTGCTAGTCTCTTGGGGCGTAGTGAGCAGTTCTTC

D gene: .
V gene: TRBV3-1/TRBV3-2
clone size: once
J gene: TRBJ1-2
CDR3 protein: CASSQGWGYYGYTF
CDR3 DNA: TGTGCCAGCAGCCAAGGGTGGGGATACTATGGCTACACCTTC

D gene: .
V gene: TRBV5-1
clone size: few
J gene: TRBJ2-7
CDR3 protein: CASSIRTDYEQYF
CDR3 DNA: TGCGCCAGCAGCATCAGGACAGACTACGAGCAGTACTTC

D gene: .
V gene: TRBV20-1
clone size: .
J gene: TRBJ1-2
CDR3 protein: CSASPHRGWRKNYGYTF
CDR3 DNA: TGCAGTGCTAGTCCCCACCGTGGATGGAGGAAGAACTATGGCTACACCTTC

D gene: .
V gene: TRBV5-1
clone size: .
J gene: TRBJ1-1
CDR3 protein: CASSLLTRNTEAFF
CDR3 DNA: TGCGCCAGCAGCTTATTGACAAGGAACACTGAAGCTTTCTTT

D gene: .
V gene: TRBV7-9
clone size: .
J gene: TRBJ2-1
CDR3 protein: CASKPGADEQFF
CDR3 DNA: TGTGCCAGCAAACCGGGTGCCGATGAGCAGTTCTTC

D gene: .
V gene: TRBV9
clone size: .
J gene: TRBJ2-1
CDR3 protein: CASSVEGSPSYNEQFF
CDR3 DNA: TGTGCCAGCAGCGTAGAAGGGAGTCCCTCCTACAATGAGCAGTTCTTC

D gene: .
V gene: TRBV29-1
clone size: .
J gene: TRBJ1-2
CDR3 protein: CSAEVFRGQGYTF
CDR3 DNA: TGCAGCGCTGAGGTTTTCCGGGGGCAAGGCTACACCTTC

D gene: .
V gene: TRBV7-8
clone size: .
J gene: TRBJ1-1
CDR3 protein: CASSEQARTEAFF
CDR3 DNA: TGTGCCAGCAGCGAACAGGCTCGCACTGAAGCTTTCTTT

D gene: .
V gene: TRBV5-6
clone size: once
J gene: TRBJ1-2
CDR3 protein: CASSLAQENYGYTF
CDR3 DNA: TGTGCCAGCAGCCTAGCCCAGGAGAACTATGGCTACACCTTC

D gene: TRBD1
V gene: TRBV6-8
clone size: once
J gene: TRBJ2-7
CDR3 protein: CASINKDGDRAYEQYF
CDR3 DNA: TGTGCCAGCATCAATAAAGATGGGGACAGGGCCTACGAGCAGTACTTC

D gene: .
V gene: TRBV5-1
clone size: .
J gene: TRBJ2-3
CDR3 protein: CASSPVAVHTDTQYF
CDR3 DNA: TGCGCCAGCTCGCCCGTAGCGGTCCACACAGATACGCAGTATTTT

D gene: .
V gene: TRBV29-1
clone size: .
J gene: TRBJ1-1
CDR3 protein: CSAARQGRDTEAFF
CDR3 DNA: TGCAGCGCCGCCCGTCAGGGGAGAGACACTGAAGCTTTCTTT

D gene: .
V gene: TRBV5-1
clone size: .
J gene: TRBJ1-2
CDR3 protein: CASSFSGDYGYTF
CDR3 DNA: TGCGCCAGCAGCTTCTCAGGCGACTATGGCTACACCTTC

D gene: .
V gene: TRBV6-6
clone size: .
J gene: TRBJ2-3
CDR3 protein: CASSYSGAYTDTQYF
CDR3 DNA: TGTGCCAGCAGTTACTCGGGGGCGTACACAGATACGCAGTATTTT

D gene: .
V gene: TRBV2
clone size: .
J gene: TRBJ1-2
CDR3 protein: CASSLRGTAFNYGYTF
CDR3 DNA: TGTGCCAGCAGTCTTCGGGGGACTGCATTCAACTATGGCTACACCTTC

D gene: .
V gene: TRBV6-1
clone size: few
J gene: TRBJ2-4
CDR3 protein: CASSETDYKAKNIQYF
CDR3 DNA: TGTGCCAGCAGTGAAACAGATTACAAGGCCAAAAACATTCAGTACTTC

D gene: .
V gene: TRBV9
clone size: .
J gene: TRBJ2-7
CDR3 protein: CASSVSPADSSYEQYF
CDR3 DNA: TGTGCCAGCAGCGTATCTCCGGCAGATTCATCCTACGAGCAGTACTTC

D gene: .
V gene: TRBV6-5
clone size: .
J gene: TRBJ2-2
CDR3 protein: CASGIQGRNTGELFF
CDR3 DNA: TGTGCCAGCGGCATACAGGGTCGAAACACCGGGGAGCTGTTTTTT

D gene: .
V gene: TRBV30
clone size: .
J gene: TRBJ2-6
CDR3 protein: CAWRGPYSGANVLTF
CDR3 DNA: TGTGCCTGGAGAGGTCCTTACTCTGGGGCCAACGTCCTGACTTTC

D gene: .
V gene: TRBV7-2
clone size: few
J gene: TRBJ1-5
CDR3 protein: CASSLEQGGDQPQHF
CDR3 DNA: TGTGCCAGCAGCTTAGAACAGGGAGGCGATCAGCCCCAGCATTTT

D gene: TRBD1
V gene: TRBV6-5
clone size: .
J gene: TRBJ1-2
CDR3 protein: CASSYRDSGYGYTF
CDR3 DNA: TGTGCCAGCAGTTACAGGGACAGTGGCTATGGCTACACCTTC

D gene: TRBD1
V gene: TRBV15
clone size: .
J gene: TRBJ1-1
CDR3 protein: CATSSPDRDGLNTEAFF
CDR3 DNA: TGTGCCACCAGCAGTCCCGACAGGGACGGGTTGAACACTGAAGCTTTCTTT

D gene: TRBD1
V gene: TRBV5-6
clone size: .
J gene: TRBJ1-6
CDR3 protein: CASSHRQGENSPLHF
CDR3 DNA: TGTGCCAGCAGTCATCGACAGGGGGAGAATTCACCCCTCCACTTT

D gene: TRBD1
V gene: TRBV5-1
clone size: few
J gene: TRBJ2-1
CDR3 protein: CASSLGQGGNEQFF
CDR3 DNA: TGCGCCAGCAGCCTAGGACAGGGCGGCAATGAGCAGTTCTTC

D gene: TRBD2
V gene: TRBV5-5
clone size: .
J gene: TRBJ2-7
CDR3 protein: CASSDYGLAGDSYEQYF
CDR3 DNA: TGTGCCAGCAGCGATTATGGACTAGCGGGAGACTCCTACGAGCAGTACTTC

D gene: .
V gene: TRBV12-5
clone size: .
J gene: TRBJ1-1
CDR3 protein: CASGSSTGTRGMNTEAFF
CDR3 DNA: TGTGCTAGTGGTTCGTCGACAGGCACCCGTGGAATGAACACTGAAGCTTTCTTT

D gene: .
V gene: TRBV12-3/TRBV12-4
clone size: once
J gene: TRBJ2-3
CDR3 protein: CASSPVGTGSWF
CDR3 DNA: .

D gene: TRBD1
V gene: TRBV29-1
clone size: once
J gene: TRBJ1-1
CDR3 protein: CSGLDRGTEAFF
CDR3 DNA: TGCAGCGGCCTGGACAGGGGCACTGAAGCTTTCTTT

D gene: TRBD2
V gene: TRBV29-1
clone size: .
J gene: TRBJ2-1
CDR3 protein: CSVGGGLRNEQFF
CDR3 DNA: TGCAGCGTTGGGGGAGGGCTAAGGAATGAGCAGTTCTTC

D gene: .
V gene: TRBV20-1
clone size: .
J gene: TRBJ2-1
CDR3 protein: CSAREVNEQFF
CDR3 DNA: TGCAGTGCTAGGGAAGTGAATGAGCAGTTCTTC

D gene: .
V gene: TRBV12-3/TRBV12-4
clone size: .
J gene: TRBJ2-3
CDR3 protein: CASKRSTDTQYF
CDR3 DNA: TGTGCCAGCAAGCGTTCAACAGATACGCAGTATTTT

D gene: TRBD1
V gene: TRBV15
clone size: .
J gene: TRBJ1-1
CDR3 protein: CATSSRSRGQISYTEAFF
CDR3 DNA: TGTGCCACCAGCTCACGATCCAGGGGGCAGATTTCGTACACTGAAGCTTTCTTT

D gene: TRBD2
V gene: TRBV5-1
clone size: .
J gene: TRBJ2-1
CDR3 protein: CASSLAIAGVGDEQFF
CDR3 DNA: TGCGCCAGCAGCTTGGCCATCGCGGGAGTTGGCGATGAGCAGTTCTTC

D gene: .
V gene: TRBV4-1
clone size: .
J gene: TRBJ1-2
CDR3 protein: CASSPGPSHKRF
CDR3 DNA: TGCGCCAGCAGTCCTGGACCCTCCCACAAACGGTTC

D gene: .
V gene: TRBV28
clone size: .
J gene: TRBJ1-5
CDR3 protein: CASILGGAGGKNQPQHF
CDR3 DNA: TGTGCCAGCATCTTGGGGGGCGCGGGAGGAAAAAATCAGCCCCAGCATTTT

D gene: TRBD1
V gene: TRBV9
clone size: .
J gene: TRBJ1-2
CDR3 protein: CASGDRGDPNYGYTF
CDR3 DNA: TGTGCCAGCGGGGACAGGGGCGACCCTAACTATGGCTACACCTTC

D gene: .
V gene: TRBV24-1
clone size: .
J gene: TRBJ2-2
CDR3 protein: CATGGVNTGELFF
CDR3 DNA: TGTGCCACCGGGGGAGTAAACACCGGGGAGCTGTTTTTT

D gene: .
V gene: TRBV6-5
clone size: .
J gene: TRBJ2-6
CDR3 protein: CASSQQGTGANVLTF
CDR3 DNA: TGTGCCAGCAGTCAACAGGGTACTGGGGCCAACGTCCTGACTTTC

D gene: TRBD2
V gene: TRBV7-3
clone size: .
J gene: TRBJ2-3
CDR3 protein: CASSLLRTSGGITDTQYF
CDR3 DNA: TGTGCCAGCAGCTTACTACGGACTAGCGGGGGAATCACAGATACGCAGTATTTT

D gene: .
V gene: TRBV30
clone size: few
J gene: TRBJ1-5
CDR3 protein: CAWSRQGGQPQHF
CDR3 DNA: TGTGCCTGGAGTAGGCAGGGAGGTCAGCCCCAGCATTTT

D gene: .
V gene: TRBV5-4
clone size: .
J gene: TRBJ1-6
CDR3 protein: CASSLTGDGNSPLHF
CDR3 DNA: TGTGCCAGCAGCCTGACAGGTGATGGTAATTCACCCCTCCACTTT

D gene: .
V gene: TRBV3-1/TRBV3-2
clone size: .
J gene: TRBJ1-2
CDR3 protein: CASSQVGGLGGYTF
CDR3 DNA: TGTGCCAGCAGCCAAGTCGGGGGTCTCGGAGGCTACACCTTC

D gene: .
V gene: TRBV30
clone size: .
J gene: TRBJ2-3
CDR3 protein: CAWSGDTQYF
CDR3 DNA: TGTGCCTGGTCTGGTGATACGCAGTATTTT

D gene: .
V gene: TRBV18
clone size: .
J gene: TRBJ2-1
CDR3 protein: CASSPPSTPAGNEQFF
CDR3 DNA: TGTGCCAGCTCACCACCGTCTACTCCCGCCGGCAATGAGCAGTTCTTC